The present TCR beta chain was sequenced within a study of T-cell memory formation after mild COVID-19. Findings of the study overall: Of the contracting clones, CD4+ ones lay mainly in CM and EM, and CD8+ ones in EMRA. Later expanders leaned toward CD4+, whereas clones contracting from day 15 to 85 were balanced CD4/CD8.

TCRdb re-called the 5' RACE reads through MiXCR, storing one row per CDR3 protein. In the table there are about 470,000 distinct CDR3 sequences, roughly 23% of which are singletons. This clonotype has just a few counts. The antigen is not known. The sequence was collected from an adult woman who had mild COVID-19 (a few samples of this study predate the infection). Cell type and time point are not known. Sequencing was performed on PBMCs or a T cell subset sorted from them (not recorded which).

The CDR3 DNA is TGTGCCAGCAGTGCGTCGGGGAATCAGCCCCAGCATTTT. Protein: CASSASGNQPQHF. The rearrangement joins TRBV6-1 to TRBJ1-5, with no clear D. The length of the CDR3 is 13 residues. Germline values: CDR1 MNHNS, CDR2 SASEGT. V was clipped by 4 bases and J by 4 bases, with 8 bases between them.